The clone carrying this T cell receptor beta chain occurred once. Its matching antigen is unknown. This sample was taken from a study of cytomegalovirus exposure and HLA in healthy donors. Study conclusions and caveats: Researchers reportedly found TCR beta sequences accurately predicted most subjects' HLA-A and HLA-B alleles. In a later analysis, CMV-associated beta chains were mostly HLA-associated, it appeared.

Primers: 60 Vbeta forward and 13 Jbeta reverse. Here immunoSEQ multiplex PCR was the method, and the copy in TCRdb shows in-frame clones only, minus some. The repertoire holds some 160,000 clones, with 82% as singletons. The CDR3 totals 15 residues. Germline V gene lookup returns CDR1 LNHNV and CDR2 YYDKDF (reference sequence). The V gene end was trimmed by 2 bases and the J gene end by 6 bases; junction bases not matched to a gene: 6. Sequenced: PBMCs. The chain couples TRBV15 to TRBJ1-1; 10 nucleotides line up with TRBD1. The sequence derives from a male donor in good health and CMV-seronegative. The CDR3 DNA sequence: TGTGCCACCAGCAGATCCGACAGGGGGCGGGCTGAAGCTTTCTTT. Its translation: CATSRSDRGRAEAFF.